This TCR beta chain was recorded in a study of T cell responses to AZD1222 COVID-19 vaccine. Study-level background: Second-dose timings of about 4 or about 12 weeks were pooled. Findings and caveats of the study: At 160-218 and 743-854, vaccine-associated CD4 TCRs were dominant, and they spanned spike. Donor demographics were predominantly white British with a female majority; clonal diversity may be underestimated.

As for this clone: The target antigen is unknown.

Using immunoSEQ multiplex PCR, the repertoire was profiled, and TCRdb retains in-frame clones only, with some absent. The data show some 140,000 clones, roughly 90% seen once. Specimen: peripheral blood, collected on day 0 of AZD1222 vaccination. This sequence was found in an adult in good health.

DNA for the CDR3: TGTGCCATCAACGGCCAGCGCAATCAGCCCCAGCATTTT. The encoded protein is CAINGQRNQPQHF. The rearrangement uses TRBV10-3 and TRBJ1-5; D uncertain. The germline V and J ends were trimmed by 7 bases and 2 bases, with 9 bases remaining between them. The CDR3 runs to 13 residues. Germline assignment: CDR1 ENHRY and CDR2 SYGVKD.